Listed here are 19 T cell receptor beta chains from one sample, sequenced in a study of blood T cell repertoires in COVID-19. The table came from immunoSEQ multiplex PCR; TCRdb's copy has only in-frame clones and leaves some out. There are fewer than 350,000 clones in the sample; about nine tenths occur only once, and over 4% lies in the top ten. The sample consisted of PBMCs or T cells enriched from blood (not recorded which). The receptor set was obtained from a man in his 60s who had recovered from COVID-19.

This rearrangement joins TRBV9 to TRBJ1-1; tentative D call: TRBD1 (5 bases). Trimming left V 1 base short and J 0 bases short, with 10 bases between. The length of the CDR3 is 15 residues. The germline CDR1 and CDR2 sequences are SGDLS and YYNGEE. CDR3 DNA sequence: TGTGCCAGCAGCGTACAGGGATCTATGAACACTGAAGCTTTCTTT. It specifies CASSVQGSMNTEAFF.

This clone was detected a few times. The genes are TRBV7-3 and TRBJ2-7; 7 nucleotides agree with TRBD2. Losses at the gene ends were 5 bases for V and 2 bases for J; bases not matched to a gene: 9. The CDR3 is made up of 15 amino acids. CDR1 and CDR2 (germline): SGHTA, FQGTGA. Here the CDR3 reads CASSKGAGEAYEQYF. CDR3 DNA sequence: TGTGCCAGCAGCAAAGGGGCGGGAGAGGCCTACGAGCAGTACTTC.

This chain uses TRBV7-2 with TRBJ2-7; TRBD1 is a possible D gene (6 bases). Germline V gene sequence: CDR1 SGHTA, CDR2 FQGNSA. The CDR3 contains 14 residues. The ends were cut back, 4 bases at V and 0 bases at J, with 10 bases in the middle. The CDR3, as DNA: TGTGCCAGCAGCTCAGGCAGGGGCTCCTACGAGCAGTACTTC. This codes for CASSSGRGSYEQYF.

This sequence joins TRBV2 and TRBJ1-2; 9 bases are shared with TRBD1. The length of the CDR3 is 16 residues. V trimming: 3 bases; J trimming: 4 bases; junction bases outside the gene matches: 9. Germline CDR1 is SNHLY and CDR2 is FYNNEI. CDR3 residues: CASSEARQGGPYGYTF. The CDR3 DNA follows: TGTGCCAGCAGTGAGGCGAGACAGGGGGGACCCTATGGCTACACCTTC. Complete variable domain (other parts from reference TRBV2 and TRBJ1-2): EPEVTQTPSHQVTQMGQEVILRCVPISNHLYFYWYRQILGQKVEFLVSFYNNEISEKSEIFDDQFSVERPDGSNFTLKIRSTKLEDSAMYFCASSEARQGGPYGYTFGSGTRLTVV.

The J gene is TRBJ2-1, the V gene TRBV29-1, with 7 positions matching TRBD2. The CDR3 length is 15 residues. Germline values: CDR1 SQVTM, CDR2 ANQGSEA. V was clipped by 3 bases and J by 0 bases; unmatched bases: 5. The CDR3 DNA reads as TGCAGCGTTGAGGCGAGCGGGAACTCCTACAATGAGCAGTTCTTC. This sequence encodes CSVEASGNSYNEQFF.

The chain is built from TRBV28 and TRBJ1-2; 7 bases line up with TRBD1. The J segment lost 1 base and the V segment lost 6 bases, leaving 5 bases of the junction unmatched. This CDR3 has 14 residues. Germline CDR1 reads MDHEN; CDR2 reads SYDVKM. CDR3 nucleotide sequence: TGTGCCAGCAGACCGGGACAGTTTAACTATGGCTACACCTTC. Protein product: CASRPGQFNYGYTF.

V and J are TRBV10-1 and TRBJ2-3, with TRBD2 matching 12 bases. The V gene's germline CDR1 is WNHNN and CDR2 SYGVQD (reference sequence). Trimming cost V 0 bases and J 0 bases; bases outside gene matches: 7. The CDR3 is 19 amino acids. The CDR3: CASSESSASGRASTDTQYF. As DNA, the CDR3 is TGCGCCAGCAGTGAGTCGTCGGCTAGCGGGAGGGCTAGCACAGATACGCAGTATTTT.

About this clone itself: The sample carries other DNA sequences with the same CDR3. The chain couples TRBV9 to TRBJ1-2, with TRBD1 matching over 8 bases. Germline V gene lookup returns CDR1 SGDLS and CDR2 YYNGEE. The J segment lost 1 base and the V segment lost 3 bases, leaving 2 bases of the junction unmatched. The CDR3 is made up of 14 amino acids. The CDR3 DNA reads TGTGCCAGCAGCGCGGGGACAGGTAACTATGGCTACACCTTC. Amino acids: CASSAGTGNYGYTF.

The rearrangement uses TRBV10-3 and TRBJ1-4, with no clear D. The CDR3 has 13 amino acids. Trimming stripped 2 bases from V and 5 bases from J, with 6 bases between. Germline loops: CDR1 ENHRY, CDR2 SYGVKD. In DNA, the CDR3 is TGTGCCATCAGTGAGACAATCAATGAAAAACTGTTTTTT. It yields the protein CAISETINEKLFF.

The V gene is TRBV7-2, the J gene TRBJ2-7; 7 nucleotides match TRBD1. The J segment lost 4 bases and the V segment lost 0 bases, leaving 6 bases of the junction unmatched. The CDR3 spans 15 residues. Germline CDR1 is SGHTA and CDR2 is FQGNSA. For the CDR3, the DNA is TGTGCCAGCAGCTTAGCAATCGGGACAGAATACGAGCAGTACTTC. Its protein is CASSLAIGTEYEQYF.

The chain has TRBV4-1 and TRBJ2-3; 13 positions match TRBD2. V was pared by 0 bases and J by 0 bases, with 6 bases of the junction left unmatched. This CDR3 comprises 19 residues. The germline V gene has CDR1 MGHRA and CDR2 YSYEKL. CDR3 nucleotide sequence: TGCGCCAGCAGCCAAGATGAACTAGCGGGAGGGTCTAGCACAGATACGCAGTATTTT. It encodes CASSQDELAGGSSTDTQYF.

The J gene is TRBJ2-5, the V gene TRBV29-1; D not resolved. Germline V gene data show CDR1 as SQVTM and CDR2 as ANQGSEA. The germline V and J ends were trimmed by 4 bases and 0 bases, with 12 bases remaining between them. The CDR3 consists of 14 residues. DNA of the CDR3: TGCAGCGTTGTGCTTCACAGAGACCAAGAGACCCAGTACTTC. Translated: CSVVLHRDQETQYF.

The chain uses TRBV30 and TRBJ1-5, with 8 bases identical to TRBD1. Germline loops: CDR1 GTSNPN, CDR2 SVGIG (reference sequence). The CDR3 has 14 amino acids. Trimming cost V 2 bases and J 4 bases; bases outside gene matches: 4. The CDR3 DNA is TGTGCCTGGAGTCCTAACAGGGGGAATCAGCCCCAGCATTTT. It encodes CAWSPNRGNQPQHF.

For the CDR3, the DNA is TGTGCCAGCAGCGCTACAGGGGGATGGTCGGATTCACCCCTCCACTTT. As protein: CASSATGGWSDSPLHF. The chain uses TRBV3-1 (or the pseudogene TRBV3-2) and TRBJ1-6, with 8 bases matching TRBD1. CDR3 length: 16 residues. CDR1 is LGHDT and CDR2 is YNNKEL in the germline V gene (reference sequence). V was pared by 5 bases and J by 8 bases, with 11 bases of the junction left unmatched.

The chain uses TRBV19 and TRBJ2-1; 9 bases align to TRBD1. The CDR3 spans 15 residues. V lost 4 bases to trimming and J lost 5 bases; unmatched junction nucleotides: 6. Germline CDR1 is LNHDA and CDR2 is SQIVND (reference sequence). The CDR3 loop reads CASSTPGQGHNEQFF. In nucleotides, the CDR3 is TGTGCCAGTAGTACTCCGGGACAGGGCCACAATGAGCAGTTCTTC.

The chain carries TRBV13 and TRBJ2-2, with 8 bases identical to TRBD1. The germline gives CDR1 PRHDT, CDR2 FYEKMQ (reference sequence). The V and J ends lost 5 bases and 5 bases, in that order; junction bases with no gene match: 10. This CDR3 region has 16 residues. CDR3 DNA: TGTGCCAGCAGCCCAAGACGGGACAGGCCTACCGGGGAGCTGTTTTTT. This translates into CASSPRRDRPTGELFF.

This clone is a singleton in its sample. V usage is TRBV7-9 and J usage is TRBJ1-2, with 8 bases that match TRBD1. The CDR3 extends over 15 amino acids. CDR1 and CDR2 (germline): SEHNR, FQNEAQ (reference sequence). V lost 3 bases, J lost 5 bases, and 8 bases stayed unmatched. This chain's CDR3 is CASSFQQGGMYGYTF. The CDR3 DNA follows: TGTGCCAGCAGCTTTCAACAGGGGGGAATGTATGGCTACACCTTC. The full variable domain, in which reference TRBV7-9 and TRBJ1-2 provide the parts outside the CDR3, is DTGVSQNPRHKITKRGQNVTFRCDPISEHNRLYWYRQTLGQGPEFLTYFQNEAQLEKSRLLSDRFSAERPKGSFSTLEIQRTEQGDSAMYLCASSFQQGGMYGYTFGSGTRLTVV.

J is TRBJ2-1 and V is TRBV2; 7 bases match TRBD2. Per the germline V gene, CDR1 is SNHLY and CDR2 is FYNNEI. J lost 8 bases, V lost 5 bases, and 15 bases had no gene match. The CDR3 sequence is 16 residues long. The CDR3 nucleotides are TGTGCCAGCAGTTCTCAAACCGGACTAGTTGTGGATGAGCAGTTCTTC. Its translation: CASSSQTGLVVDEQFF.

The count of this clone is one. The chain carries TRBV5-1 and TRBJ2-7; 8 bases are shared with TRBD1. The CDR3 length is 15 residues. The ends lost 1 base at V and 1 base at J; junction bases unmatched: 4. The germline V gene encodes CDR1 SGHRS and CDR2 YFSETQ. CDR3 sequence (DNA): TGCGCCAGCAGCTTGCGGACAGGGCCTTCCTACGAGCAGTACTTC. Translation gives CASSLRTGPSYEQYF.